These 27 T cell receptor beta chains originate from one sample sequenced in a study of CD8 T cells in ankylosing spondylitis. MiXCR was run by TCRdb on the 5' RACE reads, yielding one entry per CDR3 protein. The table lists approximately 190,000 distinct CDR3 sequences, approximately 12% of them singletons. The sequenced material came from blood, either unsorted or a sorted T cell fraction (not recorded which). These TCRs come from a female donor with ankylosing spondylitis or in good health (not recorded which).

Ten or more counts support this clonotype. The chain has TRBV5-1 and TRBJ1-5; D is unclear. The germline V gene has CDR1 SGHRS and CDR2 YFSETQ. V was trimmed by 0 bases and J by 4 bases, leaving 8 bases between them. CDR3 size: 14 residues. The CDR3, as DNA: TGCGCCAGCAGCTTGGGCGGGGAGAATCAGCCCCAGCATTTT. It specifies CASSLGGENQPQHF.

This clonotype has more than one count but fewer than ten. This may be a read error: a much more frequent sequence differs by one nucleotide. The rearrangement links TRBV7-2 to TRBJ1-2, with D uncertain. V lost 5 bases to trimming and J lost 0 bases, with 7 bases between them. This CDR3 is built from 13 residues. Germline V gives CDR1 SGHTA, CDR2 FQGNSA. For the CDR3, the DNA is TGTGCCAGCAGCCCGACAACTAACTATGGCTACACCTTC. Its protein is CASSPTTNYGYTF. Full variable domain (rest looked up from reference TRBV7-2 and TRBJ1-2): GAGVSQSPSNKVTEKGKDVELRCDPISGHTALYWYRQSLGQGLEFLIYFQGNSAPDKSGLPSDRFSAERTGGSVSTLTIQRTQQEDSAVYLCASSPTTNYGYTFGSGTRLTVV.

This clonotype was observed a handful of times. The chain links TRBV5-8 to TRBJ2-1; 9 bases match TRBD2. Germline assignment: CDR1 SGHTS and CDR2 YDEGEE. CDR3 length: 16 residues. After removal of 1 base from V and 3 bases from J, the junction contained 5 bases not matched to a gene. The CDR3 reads CASSLFSGRVYNEQFF. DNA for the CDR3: TGTGCCAGCAGCTTGTTTAGCGGGAGAGTCTACAATGAGCAGTTCTTC.

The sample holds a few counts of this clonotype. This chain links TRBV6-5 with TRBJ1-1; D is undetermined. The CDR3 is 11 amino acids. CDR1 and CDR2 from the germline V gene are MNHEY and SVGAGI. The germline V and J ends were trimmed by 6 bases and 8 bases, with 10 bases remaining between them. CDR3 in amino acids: CASRTPVEAFF. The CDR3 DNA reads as TGTGCCAGCAGGACTCCAGTGGAAGCTTTCTTT.

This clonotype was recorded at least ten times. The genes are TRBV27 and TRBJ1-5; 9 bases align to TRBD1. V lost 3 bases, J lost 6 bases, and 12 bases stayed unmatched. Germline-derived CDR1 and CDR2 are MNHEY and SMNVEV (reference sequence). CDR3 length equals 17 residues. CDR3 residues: CASSFPRDREVGQPQHF. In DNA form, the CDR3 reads TGTGCCAGCAGTTTCCCTCGGGACAGGGAAGTGGGTCAGCCCCAGCATTTT.

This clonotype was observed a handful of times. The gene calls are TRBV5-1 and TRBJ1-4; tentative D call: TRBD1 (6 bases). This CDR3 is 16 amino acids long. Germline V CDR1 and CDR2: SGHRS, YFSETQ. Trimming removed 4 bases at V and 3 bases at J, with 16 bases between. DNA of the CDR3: TGCGCCAGCAGCGCGGACCTAGGGGGACCTAATGAAAAACTGTTTTTT. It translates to CASSADLGGPNEKLFF.

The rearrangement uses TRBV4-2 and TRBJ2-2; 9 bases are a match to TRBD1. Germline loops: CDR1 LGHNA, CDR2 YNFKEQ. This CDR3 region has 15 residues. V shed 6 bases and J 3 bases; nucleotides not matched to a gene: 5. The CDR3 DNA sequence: TGTGCCAGCAGGATGGGACAGGGCGACACCGGGGAGCTGTTTTTT. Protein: CASRMGQGDTGELFF.

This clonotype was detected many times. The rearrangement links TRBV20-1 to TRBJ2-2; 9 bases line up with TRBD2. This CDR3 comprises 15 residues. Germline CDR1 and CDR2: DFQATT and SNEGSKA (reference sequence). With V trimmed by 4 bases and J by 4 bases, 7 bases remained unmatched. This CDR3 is CSATLTSGATGELFF. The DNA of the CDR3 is TGCAGTGCTACCTTGACTAGCGGAGCCACCGGGGAGCTGTTTTTT.

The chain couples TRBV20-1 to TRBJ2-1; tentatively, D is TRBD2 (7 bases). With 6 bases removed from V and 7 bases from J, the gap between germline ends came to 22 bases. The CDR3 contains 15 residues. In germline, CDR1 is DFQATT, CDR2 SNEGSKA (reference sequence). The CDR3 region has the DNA TGCAGTGCCGCGGCGGGAGCGGGACAATTGAATGAGCAGTTCTTC. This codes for CSAAAGAGQLNEQFF.

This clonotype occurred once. The CDR3 loop is CASCQHVGLATYNEQFF. The CDR3, as DNA: TGTGCCTCCTGCCAACACGTAGGACTAGCGACCTACAATGAGCAGTTCTTC. The V gene is TRBV3-1, the J gene TRBJ2-1, with TRBD2 matching over 9 bases. The V gene's germline CDR1 is LGHDT and CDR2 YNNKEL (reference sequence). The CDR3 is 17 residues long. V gave up 11 bases and J gave up 2 bases; unmatched junction bases: 16.

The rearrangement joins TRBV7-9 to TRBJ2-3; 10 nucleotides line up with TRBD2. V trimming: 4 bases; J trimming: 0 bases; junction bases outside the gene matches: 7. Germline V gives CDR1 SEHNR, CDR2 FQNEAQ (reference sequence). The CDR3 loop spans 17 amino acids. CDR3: CASSSLLAGGSTDTQYF. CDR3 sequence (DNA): TGTGCCAGCAGCTCCCTTTTAGCGGGGGGAAGCACAGATACGCAGTATTTT.

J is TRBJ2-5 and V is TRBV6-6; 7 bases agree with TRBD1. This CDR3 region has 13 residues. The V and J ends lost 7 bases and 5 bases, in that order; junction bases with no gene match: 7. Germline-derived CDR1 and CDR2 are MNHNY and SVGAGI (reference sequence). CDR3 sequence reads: CASTLIGGETQYF. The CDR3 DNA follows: TGTGCCAGCACTCTAATAGGGGGCGAGACCCAGTACTTC.

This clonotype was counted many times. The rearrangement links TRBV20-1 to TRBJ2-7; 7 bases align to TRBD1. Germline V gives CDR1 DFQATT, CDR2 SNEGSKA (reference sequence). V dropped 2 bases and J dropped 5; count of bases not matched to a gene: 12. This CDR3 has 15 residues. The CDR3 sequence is CSARPLIDRVDEQYF. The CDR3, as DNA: TGCAGTGCTAGACCCCTCATCGACAGGGTGGACGAGCAGTACTTC.

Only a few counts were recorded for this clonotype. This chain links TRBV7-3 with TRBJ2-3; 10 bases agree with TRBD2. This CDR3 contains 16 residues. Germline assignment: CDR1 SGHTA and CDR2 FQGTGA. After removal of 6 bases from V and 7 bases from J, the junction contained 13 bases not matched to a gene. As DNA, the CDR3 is TGTGCCAGCAGTCCCAACGGAGCGGGAGGGCCATATACGCAGTATTTT. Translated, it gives CASSPNGAGGPYTQYF.

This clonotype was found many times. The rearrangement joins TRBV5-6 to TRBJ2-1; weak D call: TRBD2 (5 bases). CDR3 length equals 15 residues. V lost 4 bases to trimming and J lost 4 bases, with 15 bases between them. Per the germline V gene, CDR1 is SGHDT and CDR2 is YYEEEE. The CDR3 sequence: CASSQTNGNYNEQFF. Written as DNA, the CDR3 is TGTGCCAGCAGCCAAACAAACGGGAATTACAATGAGCAGTTCTTC.

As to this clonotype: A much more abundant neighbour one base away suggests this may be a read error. The CDR3 region is CSARTSPGNEQSF. The CDR3, as DNA: TGCAGTGCGCGGACTAGCCCAGGCAATGAGCAGTCCTTC. This chain uses TRBV20-1 with TRBJ2-1; 8 bases are shared with TRBD2. Germline lookup yields CDR1 DFQATT and CDR2 SNEGSKA (reference sequence). CDR3 size: 13 residues.

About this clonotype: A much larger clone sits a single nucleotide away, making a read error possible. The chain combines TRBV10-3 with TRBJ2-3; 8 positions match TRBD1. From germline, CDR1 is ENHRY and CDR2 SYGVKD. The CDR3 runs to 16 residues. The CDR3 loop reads CAVREGTGGVADTQYF. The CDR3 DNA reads TGTGCCGTCAGAGAGGGGACAGGCGGGGTAGCAGATACGCAGTATTTT.

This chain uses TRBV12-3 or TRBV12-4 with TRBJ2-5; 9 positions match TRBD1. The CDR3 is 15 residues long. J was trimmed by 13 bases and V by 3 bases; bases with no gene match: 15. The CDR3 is CASSLLQGARLVPYF. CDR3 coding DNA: TGTGCCAGCAGTTTGCTACAGGGGGCAAGGCTAGTGCCGTACTTC.

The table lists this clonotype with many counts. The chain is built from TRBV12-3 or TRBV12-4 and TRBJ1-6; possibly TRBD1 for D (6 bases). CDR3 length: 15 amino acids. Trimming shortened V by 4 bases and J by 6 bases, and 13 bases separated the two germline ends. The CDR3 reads CASSSSPGVNSPLHF. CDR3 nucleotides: TGTGCCAGCAGTTCCTCCCCAGGGGTTAATTCACCCCTCCACTTT.

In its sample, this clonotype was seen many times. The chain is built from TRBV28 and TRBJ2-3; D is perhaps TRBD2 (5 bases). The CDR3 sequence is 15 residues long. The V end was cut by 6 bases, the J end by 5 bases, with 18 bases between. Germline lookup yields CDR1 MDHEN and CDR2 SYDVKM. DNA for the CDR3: TGTGCCAGCAGCCCTGGATCGGCTGGGAGAGATACGCAGTATTTT. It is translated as CASSPGSAGRDTQYF.

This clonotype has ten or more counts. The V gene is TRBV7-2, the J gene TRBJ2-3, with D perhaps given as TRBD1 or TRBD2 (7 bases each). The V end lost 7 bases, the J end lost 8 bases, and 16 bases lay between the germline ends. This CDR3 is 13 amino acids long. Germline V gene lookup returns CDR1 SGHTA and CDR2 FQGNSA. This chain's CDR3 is CASTTGEGGTQYF. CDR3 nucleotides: TGTGCCAGCACCACAGGGGAGGGAGGTACGCAGTATTTT. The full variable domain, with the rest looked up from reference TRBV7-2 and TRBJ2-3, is GAGVSQSPSNKVTEKGKDVELRCDPISGHTALYWYRQSLGQGLEFLIYFQGNSAPDKSGLPSDRFSAERTGGSVSTLTIQRTQQEDSAVYLCASTTGEGGTQYFGPGTRLTVL.

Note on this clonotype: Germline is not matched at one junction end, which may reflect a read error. The CDR3 loop reads CAGSPQGHANEKLFF. In nucleotides, the CDR3 is TGTGCCGGCTCACCCCAGGGACACGCTAATGAAAAACTGTTTTTT. V is TRBV18 and J is TRBJ1-4; the D gene is possibly TRBD1 (6 bases). This CDR3 has 15 amino acids. Germline V gives CDR1 KGHSH, CDR2 LQKENI.

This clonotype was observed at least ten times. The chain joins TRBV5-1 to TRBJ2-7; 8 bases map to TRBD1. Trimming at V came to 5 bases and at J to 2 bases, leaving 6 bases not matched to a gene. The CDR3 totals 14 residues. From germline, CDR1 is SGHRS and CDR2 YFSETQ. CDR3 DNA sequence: TGCGCCAGCAGGGAGGGACAGGTCCCCTACGAGCAGTACTTC. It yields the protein CASREGQVPYEQYF.

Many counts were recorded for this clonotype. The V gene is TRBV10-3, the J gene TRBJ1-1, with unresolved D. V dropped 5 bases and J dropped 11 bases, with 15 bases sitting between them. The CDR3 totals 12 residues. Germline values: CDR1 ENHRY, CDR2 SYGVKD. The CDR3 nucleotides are TGTGCCATCAGTTTCGGACGGGGAATGGCTTTCTTT. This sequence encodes CAISFGRGMAFF.

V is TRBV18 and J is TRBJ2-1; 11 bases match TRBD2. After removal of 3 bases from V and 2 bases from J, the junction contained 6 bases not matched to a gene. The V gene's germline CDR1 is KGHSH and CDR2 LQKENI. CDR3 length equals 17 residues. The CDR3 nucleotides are TGTGCCAGCTCACCCTATAGCGGGAGGGCACCCTACAATGAGCAGTTCTTC. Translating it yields CASSPYSGRAPYNEQFF.

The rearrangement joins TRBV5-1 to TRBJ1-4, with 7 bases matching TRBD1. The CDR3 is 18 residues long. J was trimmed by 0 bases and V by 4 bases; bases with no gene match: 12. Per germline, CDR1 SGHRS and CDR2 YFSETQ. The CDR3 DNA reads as TGCGCCAGCAGCCAAGGGACAGCCTTCGGTGCAACTAATGAAAAACTGTTTTTT. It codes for CASSQGTAFGATNEKLFF.

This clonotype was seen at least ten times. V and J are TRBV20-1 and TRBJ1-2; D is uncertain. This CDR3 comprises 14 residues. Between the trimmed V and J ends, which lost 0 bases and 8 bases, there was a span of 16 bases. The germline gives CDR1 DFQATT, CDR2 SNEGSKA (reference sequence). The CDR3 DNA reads TGCAGTGCTAGAGATCTAGGTAGCAGTGGAGGCTACACCTTC. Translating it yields CSARDLGSSGGYTF.